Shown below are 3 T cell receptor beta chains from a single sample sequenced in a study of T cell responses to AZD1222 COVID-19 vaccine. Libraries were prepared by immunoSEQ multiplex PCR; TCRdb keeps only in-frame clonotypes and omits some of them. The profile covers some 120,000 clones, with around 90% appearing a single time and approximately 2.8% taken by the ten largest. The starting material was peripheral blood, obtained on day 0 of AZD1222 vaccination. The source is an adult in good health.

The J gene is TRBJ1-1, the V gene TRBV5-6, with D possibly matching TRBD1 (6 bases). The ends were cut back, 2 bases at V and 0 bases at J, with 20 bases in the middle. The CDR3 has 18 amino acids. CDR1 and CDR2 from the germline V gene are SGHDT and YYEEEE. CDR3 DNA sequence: TGTGCCAGCAGCTTACAGGGTGTTATTCCAAGCATGAACACTGAAGCTTTCTTT. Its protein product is CASSLQGVIPSMNTEAFF.

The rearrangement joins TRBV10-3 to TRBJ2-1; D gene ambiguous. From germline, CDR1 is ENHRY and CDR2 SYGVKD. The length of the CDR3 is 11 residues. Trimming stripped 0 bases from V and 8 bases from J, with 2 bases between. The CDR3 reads CAISESHEQFF. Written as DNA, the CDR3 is TGTGCCATCAGTGAGTCCCATGAGCAGTTCTTC.

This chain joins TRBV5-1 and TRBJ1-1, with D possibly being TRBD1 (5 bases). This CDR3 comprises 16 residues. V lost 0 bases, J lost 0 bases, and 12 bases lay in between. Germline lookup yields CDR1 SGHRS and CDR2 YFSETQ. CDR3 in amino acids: CASSLDTQELNTEAFF. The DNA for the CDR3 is TGCGCCAGCAGCTTGGATACACAGGAATTGAACACTGAAGCTTTCTTT.